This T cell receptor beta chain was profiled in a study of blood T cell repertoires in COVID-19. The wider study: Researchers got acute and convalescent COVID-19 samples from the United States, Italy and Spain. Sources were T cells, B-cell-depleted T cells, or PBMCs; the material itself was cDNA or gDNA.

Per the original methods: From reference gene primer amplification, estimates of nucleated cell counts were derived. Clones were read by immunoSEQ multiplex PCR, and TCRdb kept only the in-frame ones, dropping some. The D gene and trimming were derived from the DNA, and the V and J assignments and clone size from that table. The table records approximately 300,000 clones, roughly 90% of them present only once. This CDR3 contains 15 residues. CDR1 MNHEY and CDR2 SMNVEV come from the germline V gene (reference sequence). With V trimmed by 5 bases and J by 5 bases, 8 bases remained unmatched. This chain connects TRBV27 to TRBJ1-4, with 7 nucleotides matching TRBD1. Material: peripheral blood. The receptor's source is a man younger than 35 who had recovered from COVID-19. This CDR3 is CASSPIKGGNEKLFF. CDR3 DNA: TGTGCCAGCAGTCCCATCAAAGGGGGCAATGAAAAACTGTTTTTT.